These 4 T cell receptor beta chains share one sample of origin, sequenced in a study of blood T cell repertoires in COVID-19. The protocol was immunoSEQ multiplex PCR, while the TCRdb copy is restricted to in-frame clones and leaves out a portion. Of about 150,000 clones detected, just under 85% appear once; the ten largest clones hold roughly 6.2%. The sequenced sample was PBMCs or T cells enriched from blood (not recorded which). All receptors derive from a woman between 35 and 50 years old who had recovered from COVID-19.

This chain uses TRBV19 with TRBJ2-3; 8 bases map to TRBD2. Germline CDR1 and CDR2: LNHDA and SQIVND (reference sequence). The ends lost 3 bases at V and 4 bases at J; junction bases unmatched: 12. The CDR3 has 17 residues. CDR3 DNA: TGTGCCAGTAGTATCAGAGGAGGCGGGGGGTCAGCAGATACGCAGTATTTT. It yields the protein CASSIRGGGGSADTQYF. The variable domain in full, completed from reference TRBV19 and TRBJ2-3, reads DGGITQSPKYLFRKEGQNVTLSCEQNLNHDAMYWYRQDPGQGLRLIYYSQIVNDFQKGDIAEGYSVSREKKESFPLTVTSAQKNPTAFYLCASSIRGGGGSADTQYFGPGTRLTVL.

The CDR3 loop reads CASSKAHLRNTGELFF. The CDR3 bases are TGTGCCAGCAGCAAAGCGCACCTGCGGAACACCGGGGAGCTGTTTTTT. The chain uses TRBV21-1 and TRBJ2-2; the table assigns TRBD2, which was not confirmed against the DNA. TRBV21-1 is reported as a pseudogene. This CDR3 has 16 amino acids.

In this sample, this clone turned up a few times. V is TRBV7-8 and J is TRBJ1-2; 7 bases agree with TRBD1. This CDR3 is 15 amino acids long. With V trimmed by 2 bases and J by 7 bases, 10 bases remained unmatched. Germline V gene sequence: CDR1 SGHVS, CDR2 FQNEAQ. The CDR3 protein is CASSLSGQTGSGYTF. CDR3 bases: TGTGCCAGCAGCTTATCAGGCCAGACAGGGAGTGGCTACACCTTC. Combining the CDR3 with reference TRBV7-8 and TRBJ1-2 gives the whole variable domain GAGVSQSPRYKVAKRGQDVALRCDPISGHVSLFWYQQALGQGPEFLTYFQNEAQLDKSGLPSDRFFAERPEGSVSTLKIQRTQQEDSAVYLCASSLSGQTGSGYTFGSGTRLTVV.

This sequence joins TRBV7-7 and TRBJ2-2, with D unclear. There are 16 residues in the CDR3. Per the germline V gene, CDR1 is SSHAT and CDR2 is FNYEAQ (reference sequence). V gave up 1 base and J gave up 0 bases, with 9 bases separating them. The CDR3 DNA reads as TGTGCCAGCAGCTTAGGCGAGTCGCCGAACACCGGGGAGCTGTTTTTT. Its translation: CASSLGESPNTGELFF.